This entry lists 23 T cell receptor beta chains sequenced from one sample in a study of blood T cell repertoires in COVID-19. Produced via immunoSEQ multiplex PCR; TCRdb's table is partial and in-frame only. Of roughly 68,000 clones in the sample, about 91% were seen once. The sequenced sample consisted of peripheral blood. The receptors originated from a woman between 45 and 60 years old with active COVID-19.

The V gene is TRBV19, the J gene TRBJ1-1; the D gene is possibly TRBD1 (6 bases). V lost 4 bases and J 2 bases, leaving 20 bases between the germline ends. The CDR3 consists of 17 residues. Germline lookup yields CDR1 LNHDA and CDR2 SQIVND (reference sequence). DNA of the CDR3: TGTGCCAGTAGTACAGTCTCGGGGGGCAGGCAAAACACTGAAGCTTTCTTT. Its protein is CASSTVSGGRQNTEAFF.

The V and J genes are TRBV7-2 and TRBJ2-2; the D gene is possibly TRBD2 (5 bases). This CDR3 has 16 amino acids. Germline CDR1 SGHTA, CDR2 FQGNSA. Deletions cut 2 bases from V and 0 bases from J, with 10 bases between. CDR3 sequence: CASSLYPGSNTGELFF. The CDR3 DNA follows: TGTGCCAGCAGCTTATATCCGGGGTCGAACACCGGGGAGCTGTTTTTT. Drawing the rest from reference TRBV7-2 and TRBJ2-2, the complete variable domain is GAGVSQSPSNKVTEKGKDVELRCDPISGHTALYWYRQSLGQGLEFLIYFQGNSAPDKSGLPSDRFSAERTGGSVSTLTIQRTQQEDSAVYLCASSLYPGSNTGELFFGEGSRLTVL.

V is TRBV15 and J is TRBJ2-7, with 9 bases identical to TRBD1. CDR1 is LNHNV and CDR2 is YYDKDF in the germline V gene (reference sequence). This CDR3 spans 20 amino acids. J gave up 3 bases and V 3 bases, and 21 bases lay outside the gene matches. DNA of the CDR3: TGTGCCACCAGCAGTTTTAACCCTGGACAGGGGCGACCGATAGACTACGAGCAGTACTTC. Protein sequence: CATSSFNPGQGRPIDYEQYF.

The J gene is TRBJ2-3, the V gene TRBV5-1, with TRBD2 matching 16 bases. J lost 5 bases, V lost 4 bases, and 16 bases had no gene match. The CDR3 has 20 amino acids. Germline CDR1 SGHRS, CDR2 YFSETQ. As DNA, the CDR3 is TGCGCCAGCAGCCGTGTTCCCGGGACTAGCGGGAGGGTTAGTGGAGATACGCAGTATTTT. Protein sequence: CASSRVPGTSGRVSGDTQYF.

The J gene is TRBJ2-7, the V gene TRBV7-3; 10 nucleotides align to TRBD1. V trimming: 5 bases; J trimming: 0 bases; junction bases outside the gene matches: 7. The CDR3 is 16 amino acids. Germline V gives CDR1 SGHTA, CDR2 FQGTGA. The CDR3 nucleotides are TGTGCCAGCAGCCTAAGGACAGGGGGGAGCTCCTACGAGCAGTACTTC. Translated: CASSLRTGGSSYEQYF.

CDR3 region: CAWIQQNGGGELFF. CDR3 nucleotide sequence: TGTGCCTGGATCCAACAGAACGGTGGAGGGGAGCTGTTTTTT. The chain is built from TRBV30 and TRBJ2-2; D unresolved. Between the trimmed V and J ends, which lost 4 bases and 8 bases, there was a span of 17 bases. Germline CDR1 GTSNPN, CDR2 SVGIG (reference sequence). This CDR3 is built from 14 residues.

The rearrangement links TRBV3-1 (or the pseudogene TRBV3-2) to TRBJ2-1; D gene unclear. The CDR3 has 14 amino acids. V was pared by 0 bases and J by 4 bases, with 7 bases between. Germline CDR1 reads LGHDT; CDR2 reads YNNKEL (reference sequence). The CDR3 sequence: CASSQDDSYNEQFF. As DNA, the CDR3 is TGTGCCAGCAGCCAAGATGACTCGTACAATGAGCAGTTCTTC.

This clone has a single count. The chain uses TRBV28 and TRBJ2-1, with 7 bases that match TRBD1. With 7 bases clipped from V and 9 bases from J, the junction kept 12 bases outside the gene matches. From germline, CDR1 is MDHEN and CDR2 SYDVKM. The CDR3 has 14 amino acids. The CDR3 sequence: CASNIEGTVSEQFF. In DNA form, the CDR3 reads TGTGCCAGCAATATAGAAGGGACAGTGAGTGAGCAGTTCTTC.

V usage is TRBV9 and J usage is TRBJ2-3, with 10 bases lining up with TRBD2. The CDR3 covers 16 residues. The V gene's germline CDR1 is SGDLS and CDR2 YYNGEE. V trimming: 0 bases; J trimming: 5 bases; junction bases outside the gene matches: 6. The CDR3 coding sequence is TGTGCCAGCAGCGTAGGGGCTAGCGGGAGTCAAGATACGCAGTATTTT. Amino acids: CASSVGASGSQDTQYF.

The CDR3 DNA reads TGTGCCAGTCGGCGGACAGGGCAAACTCAGCCCCAGCATTTT. Residues: CASRRTGQTQPQHF. The chain joins TRBV6-5 to TRBJ1-5; 8 bases fit TRBD1. V was clipped by 9 bases and J by 6 bases; unmatched bases: 10. The CDR3 is made up of 14 amino acids. Per the germline V gene, CDR1 is MNHEY and CDR2 is SVGAGI.

The gene calls are TRBV10-3 and TRBJ1-5; D is undetermined. The CDR3 extends over 16 amino acids. The V and J ends lost 2 bases and 3 bases respectively, with 14 bases between them. Germline V CDR1 and CDR2: ENHRY, SYGVKD. The CDR3 loop reads CAISEEVSLLNQPQHF. CDR3 DNA sequence: TGTGCCATCAGTGAGGAGGTGTCCCTCCTCAATCAGCCCCAGCATTTT.

The genes are TRBV19 and TRBJ2-7, with D perhaps TRBD2 (6 bases). With 3 bases removed from V and 2 bases from J, the gap between germline ends came to 8 bases. Germline lookup yields CDR1 LNHDA and CDR2 SQIVND (reference sequence). The CDR3 is 13 amino acids. The CDR3 DNA is TGTGCCAGTAGTATTCGGGAGCCCTACGAGCAGTACTTC. Encoded protein: CASSIREPYEQYF.

This clone occurred once. The chain combines TRBV3-1 (or the pseudogene TRBV3-2) with TRBJ2-1; D unclear. V lost 0 bases and J lost 10, with 7 bases in between. The CDR3 runs to 12 residues. The V gene's germline CDR1 is LGHDT and CDR2 YNNKEL (reference sequence). The CDR3 loop is CASSQDFGEQFF. The CDR3 nucleotides read TGTGCCAGCAGCCAAGATTTCGGGGAGCAGTTCTTC.

This clone has a single count. The chain is built from TRBV7-3 and TRBJ2-5, with D perhaps TRBD2 (6 bases). Between the trimmed V and J ends, which lost 4 bases and 9 bases, there was a span of 12 bases. CDR3 length: 12 amino acids. Per the germline V gene, CDR1 is SGHTA and CDR2 is FQGTGA. The CDR3 loop is CASSSPGEAQYF. For the CDR3, the DNA is TGTGCCAGCAGCTCACCGGGGGAGGCCCAGTACTTC.

This rearrangement joins TRBV11-3 to TRBJ1-1; the D gene is possibly TRBD1 (6 bases). Germline values: CDR1 SGHNT, CDR2 YENEEA. Between the trimmed V and J ends, which lost 2 bases and 8 bases, there was a span of 12 bases. The CDR3 covers 13 residues. The CDR3 nucleotides are TGTGCCAGCAGCTTACAGGGGCGGTCCGAAGCTTTCTTT. This sequence encodes CASSLQGRSEAFF.

CDR3 nucleotide sequence: TGCGCCAGCAGCCAAGAAGCTAGCGGAGGCGTACGCGAGCAGTACTTC. It translates to CASSQEASGGVREQYF. The J gene is TRBJ2-7, the V gene TRBV4-1; 7 bases line up with TRBD2. The V gene end was trimmed by 0 bases and the J gene end by 6 bases; junction bases not matched to a gene: 11. Germline CDR1 MGHRA, CDR2 YSYEKL. This CDR3 has 16 amino acids.

The chain combines TRBV2 with TRBJ2-4; 12 nucleotides agree with TRBD2. CDR1 is SNHLY, CDR2 FYNNEI, per germline. The junction had 11 bases not matched to a gene; V was cut back by 6 bases and J by 5 bases. This CDR3 spans 17 amino acids. CDR3 nucleotides: TGTGCCAGCAGGGAGACATTTCTAGCGGGAGGGCAAAACATTCAGTACTTC. This sequence encodes CASRETFLAGGQNIQYF.

This chain connects TRBV30 to TRBJ2-7; 8 bases are shared with TRBD2. V lost 3 bases, J lost 2 bases, and 12 bases stayed unmatched. The CDR3 runs to 16 residues. In germline, CDR1 is GTSNPN, CDR2 SVGIG (reference sequence). CDR3 protein: CAWRPRDTGGAYEQYF. In DNA, the CDR3 is TGTGCCTGGAGACCTCGTGACACGGGAGGGGCCTACGAGCAGTACTTC.

For the CDR3, the DNA is TGCGCCAGCAGCTTGGCCGGGTCGAGGGCTGGAAACACCATATATTTT. It codes for CASSLAGSRAGNTIYF. The chain combines TRBV5-1 with TRBJ1-3, with D uncertain. Germline values: CDR1 SGHRS, CDR2 YFSETQ. V lost 0 bases, J lost 2 bases, and 12 bases lay in between. The CDR3 has 16 amino acids.

The chain combines TRBV29-1 with TRBJ2-3; D is perhaps TRBD2 (6 bases). CDR1 is SQVTM, CDR2 ANQGSEA, per germline. The CDR3 contains 13 residues. V dropped 7 bases and J dropped 2 bases, with 13 bases sitting between them. CDR3 sequence reads: CSGTAGSTDTQYF. The CDR3 bases are TGCAGCGGTACTGCGGGGTCCACAGATACGCAGTATTTT.

The chain recombines TRBV18 with TRBJ2-7; possible D gene TRBD2, 6 bases. Trimming shortened V by 2 bases and J by 7 bases, and 21 bases separated the two germline ends. Germline V CDR1 and CDR2: KGHSH, LQKENI. The CDR3 loop spans 16 amino acids. CDR3 protein: CASSPSGGEGVWEQYF. The CDR3 coding sequence is TGTGCCAGCTCACCATCCGGGGGAGAAGGTGTGTGGGAGCAGTACTTC.

The V call is TRBV5-1, the J call TRBJ1-2, with D uncertain. Trimming cost V 4 bases and J 4 bases, with 17 bases left between them. Germline V gives CDR1 SGHRS, CDR2 YFSETQ. The CDR3 is made up of 15 amino acids. CDR3 amino acids: CASSGRGRESYGYTF. The CDR3 nucleotides are TGCGCCAGCAGCGGGCGAGGACGGGAGAGCTATGGCTACACCTTC.

V and J are TRBV6-5 and TRBJ1-1; D unclear. Trimming took off 8 bases at V and 4 bases at J, with 17 bases between the two ends. The length of the CDR3 is 14 residues. Germline CDR1 MNHEY, CDR2 SVGAGI. CDR3 DNA sequence: TGTGCCAGCCTGGGGAGTTCGTGGGGCACTGAAGCTTTCTTT. Translated, it gives CASLGSSWGTEAFF.